Listed below are T cell receptor beta chains from one sample, sequenced in a study of shared clonotypes between healthy human individuals. Clones were sequenced by immunoSEQ multiplex PCR, and TCRdb holds only the in-frame ones, with some missing. The sample has around 700,000 clones; over 65% are singletons. Material for sequencing was memory CD4+ T cells sorted from blood. Receptors originate from a woman aged 25 to 39 in good health. The CDR3 runs from the conserved cysteine through the conserved F or W. A D gene is named only where the DNA matches it firmly. Clone size appears in some rows only: once, few, many, or a class for an expanded clone.

V: TRBV7-9; size: -; D: -; J: TRBJ2-4; DNA: TGTGCCAGCAGCAAACCGGGGGTAGCCAAAAACATTCAGTACTTC; CDR3: CASSKPGVAKNIQYF
V: TRBV5-1; size: -; D: TRBD1; J: TRBJ1-4; DNA: TGCGCCAGCAGCTTAGATACAGGGGTACGGGGTGAAAAACTGTTTTTT; CDR3: CASSLDTGVRGEKLFF
V: TRBV5-6; size: -; D: -; J: TRBJ2-7; DNA: TGTGCCAGCAGCTCCGAAGGAAGGAGAGGACTTCCCTACGAGCAGTACTTC; CDR3: CASSSEGRRGLPYEQYF
V: TRBV10-3; size: -; D: -; J: TRBJ2-7; DNA: TGTGCCATCAGTACAGGGGAGGTCCCCTACGAGCAGTACTTC; CDR3: CAISTGEVPYEQYF
V: TRBV4-1; size: many; D: -; J: TRBJ1-5; DNA: TGCGCCAGCAGCCAAGTACCAGGGAATAGCAATCAGCCCCAGCATTTT; CDR3: CASSQVPGNSNQPQHF
V: TRBV14; size: -; D: -; J: TRBJ1-4; DNA: TGTGCCAGCAGCCACGGCGGTGAAAAACTGTTTTTT; CDR3: CASSHGGEKLFF
V: TRBV19; size: -; D: -; J: TRBJ2-3; DNA: TGTGCCAGTAGTACCCCAGCAACAGATACGCAGTATTTT; CDR3: CASSTPATDTQYF
V: TRBV28; size: -; D: TRBD2; J: TRBJ2-4; DNA: TGTGCCAGCAGTTCCATCATTAGCGGGAGTCGCCCTTTGTACTTC; CDR3: CASSSIISGSRPLYF
V: TRBV5-1; size: -; D: -; J: TRBJ1-1; DNA: TGCGCCAGCAGCTTGGTCCAGGAAGACACTGAAGCTTTCTTT; CDR3: CASSLVQEDTEAFF
V: TRBV7-9; size: -; D: -; J: TRBJ2-7; DNA: TGTGCCAGCAGCTCTGGGACCACCTACGAGCAGTACTTC; CDR3: CASSSGTTYEQYF
V: TRBV19; size: -; D: -; J: TRBJ2-7; DNA: TGTGCCAGTAGTATAGGAGGGACCGCTGGCCACGAGCAGTACTTC; CDR3: CASSIGGTAGHEQYF
V: TRBV7-9; size: -; D: TRBD2; J: TRBJ2-1; DNA: TGTGCCAGCAGCGCTAGTACTAGCGGGAGTTTGTCCAATGAGCAGTTCTTC; CDR3: CASSASTSGSLSNEQFF
V: TRBV2; size: -; D: TRBD1; J: TRBJ1-6; DNA: TGTGCCAGCAGTGTAGAGGGACAGGGGGCTGCGAATTCACCCCTCCACTTT; CDR3: CASSVEGQGAANSPLHF
V: TRBV28; size: -; D: -; J: TRBJ2-2; DNA: TGTGCCAGCAGGTCTAACACCGGGCCAAACGGGGAGCTGTTTTTT; CDR3: CASRSNTGPNGELFF
V: TRBV30; size: -; D: TRBD2; J: TRBJ2-7; DNA: TGTGCCTGGAGACCGGGAGGGGCCGGGGAGCAGTACTTC; CDR3: CAWRPGGAGEQYF
V: TRBV11-2; size: -; D: -; J: TRBJ2-7; DNA: TGTGCCAGCAGCCCCCTTTTGGGTAGGTCCTACGAGCAGTACTTC; CDR3: CASSPLLGRSYEQYF
V: TRBV7-9; size: once; D: -; J: TRBJ2-7; DNA: TGTGCCAGCAGCTCGGCAGGGAATTCCTACGAGCAGTACTTC; CDR3: CASSSAGNSYEQYF
V: TRBV28; size: -; D: -; J: TRBJ2-7; DNA: TGTGCCAGCAGTCCGACGCGCCCAGACTCCTACGAGCAGTACTTC; CDR3: CASSPTRPDSYEQYF
V: TRBV11-1; size: -; D: -; J: TRBJ1-2; DNA: TGTGCCAGCAGCCATCCGGGAGTAAGCCAACATGGCTACACCTTC; CDR3: CASSHPGVSQHGYTF
V: TRBV5-1; size: -; D: -; J: TRBJ1-1; DNA: TGCGCCAGCAGCTTGGCTCAGGGAGGGACTGAAGCTTTCTTT; CDR3: CASSLAQGGTEAFF
V: TRBV18; size: -; D: -; J: TRBJ2-3; DNA: TGTGCCAGCTCACCGCCTATGACAGATACGCAGTATTTT; CDR3: CASSPPMTDTQYF
V: TRBV5-1; size: -; D: -; J: TRBJ1-2; DNA: TGCGCCAGCAGCTTGGGGGACCGGGACGGGTCCTATGGCTACACCTTC; CDR3: CASSLGDRDGSYGYTF
V: TRBV11-2; size: -; D: -; J: TRBJ2-5; DNA: TGTGCCAGCAGCTCCGGACAGTTGGAGGGCTGGGAGACCCAGTACTTC; CDR3: CASSSGQLEGWETQYF
V: TRBV2; size: -; D: TRBD2; J: TRBJ2-1; DNA: TGTGCCAGCAGTGCCGGACTAGCGGAGACCAATGAGCAGTTCTTC; CDR3: CASSAGLAETNEQFF
V: TRBV28; size: -; D: -; J: TRBJ1-4; DNA: TGTGCCAGCAGTTTAGGTGGCAGAACTAATGAAAAACTGTTTTTT; CDR3: CASSLGGRTNEKLFF
V: TRBV29-1; size: -; D: -; J: TRBJ1-3; DNA: TGCAGCGTGGCCGTCGGGACCTCTGGAAACACCATATATTTT; CDR3: CSVAVGTSGNTIYF
V: TRBV29-1; size: once; D: -; J: TRBJ2-5; DNA: TGCAGCGTTGTCGGACTGGAAGAGACCCAGTACTTC; CDR3: CSVVGLEETQYF
V: TRBV7-9; size: -; D: TRBD2; J: TRBJ2-3; DNA: TGTGCCAGCGCGGCCGGGACTAGCGGGCCTACAGATACGCAGTATTTT; CDR3: CASAAGTSGPTDTQYF
V: TRBV5-1; size: -; D: -; J: TRBJ2-2; DNA: TGCGCCAGCAGCCCAGACCGTACCGGGGAGCTGTTTTTT; CDR3: CASSPDRTGELFF
V: TRBV1; size: many; D: -; J: TRBJ1-3; DNA: TGCACCAGCAGATGTAAGGTCCTTCAAGCTGGAAACACCATATATTTT; CDR3: CTSRCKVLQAGNTIYF
V: TRBV6-5; size: -; D: -; J: TRBJ2-2; DNA: TGTGCCAGCAGACGGGGGAGCTCGAACACCGGGGAGCTGTTTTTT; CDR3: CASRRGSSNTGELFF
V: TRBV6-5; size: -; D: TRBD2; J: TRBJ2-3; DNA: TGTGCCAGCAGACCGTTAGCGGGACAAACAGATACGCAGTATTTT; CDR3: CASRPLAGQTDTQYF
V: TRBV7-2; size: many; D: -; J: TRBJ1-6; DNA: TGTGCCAGCAGACGCGGTGGTCTCGGCTCACCCCTCCACTTT; CDR3: CASRRGGLGSPLHF
V: TRBV7-9; size: -; D: -; J: TRBJ1-2; DNA: TGTGCCAGCAGCTTATCGGGCAGGGTAAGCGGCTACACCTTC; CDR3: CASSLSGRVSGYTF
V: TRBV13; size: -; D: TRBD2; J: TRBJ2-3; DNA: TGTGCCAGCAGCCGAAGCGGGACCCTGGGTCCAGATACGCAGTATTTT; CDR3: CASSRSGTLGPDTQYF
V: TRBV7-2; size: -; D: -; J: TRBJ2-7; DNA: TGTGCCAGCAGCGCACAGGCCTCCTACGAGCAGTACTTC; CDR3: CASSAQASYEQYF
V: TRBV5-1; size: once; D: -; J: TRBJ1-5; DNA: TGCGCCAGCAGCCCGACAGGCTCGGGGCCCCAGCATTTT; CDR3: CASSPTGSGPQHF
V: TRBV28; size: once; D: -; J: TRBJ2-7; DNA: TGTGCCAGCAGTCCCGCGGCAGGGGATAGCTCCTACGAGCAGTACTTC; CDR3: CASSPAAGDSSYEQYF
V: TRBV19; size: many; D: TRBD1; J: TRBJ2-7; DNA: TGTGCCAGTAGTCCGACAGGGGGAGTTGGAGTGCAGTACTTC; CDR3: CASSPTGGVGVQYF
V: TRBV7-3; size: -; D: -; J: TRBJ2-7; DNA: TGTGCCAGCAGCCCCAGGGCGGGCGAGCAGTACTTC; CDR3: CASSPRAGEQYF
V: TRBV10-3; size: -; D: -; J: TRBJ1-1; DNA: TGTGCCATCAGCCCTCCGGGGGCCACTGAAGCTTTCTTT; CDR3: CAISPPGATEAFF
V: TRBV4-2; size: once; D: TRBD1; J: TRBJ1-3; DNA: TGTGCCAGCAGCCTCACAAGCTTAGGGGGCCAAGGAGGAGGAAACACCATATATTTT; CDR3: CASSLTSLGGQGGGNTIYF
V: TRBV14; size: -; D: -; J: TRBJ2-1; DNA: TGTGCCAGCAGCCAGTACGGCTCCTACAATGAGCAGTTCTTC; CDR3: CASSQYGSYNEQFF
V: TRBV28; size: -; D: -; J: TRBJ2-7; DNA: TGTGCCAGCGGAAGCTTGGGTAGGTCCTACGAGCAGTACTTC; CDR3: CASGSLGRSYEQYF
V: TRBV6-5; size: -; D: -; J: TRBJ1-5; DNA: TGTGCCAGCAGTTACACTCCTTCGCAGCCCCAGCATTTT; CDR3: CASSYTPSQPQHF
V: TRBV18; size: -; D: -; J: TRBJ2-3; DNA: TGTGCCAGCTCACCTGGGCCTACAGATACGCAGTATTTT; CDR3: CASSPGPTDTQYF
V: TRBV11-2; size: -; D: TRBD1; J: TRBJ1-3; DNA: TGTGCCAGCAGCCGGGGACAGCCTGGAAACACCATATATTTT; CDR3: CASSRGQPGNTIYF
V: TRBV5-1; size: -; D: TRBD2; J: TRBJ2-5; DNA: TGCGCCAGCAGCTTGGCTAGCGGGAGGGCGTTGGAGACCCAGTACTTC; CDR3: CASSLASGRALETQYF
V: TRBV5-1; size: -; D: TRBD1; J: TRBJ1-2; DNA: TGCGCCAGCAGCGCCGGGACAGGGATAAACTATGGCTACACCTTC; CDR3: CASSAGTGINYGYTF
V: TRBV2; size: -; D: -; J: TRBJ2-5; DNA: TGTGCCAGCAGTGGGTTCCCAGAGACCCAGTACTTC; CDR3: CASSGFPETQYF
V: TRBV25-1; size: -; D: -; J: TRBJ1-2; DNA: TGTGCCAGCAGTGGGTGGTCGGAGGGTGGCTACACCTTC; CDR3: CASSGWSEGGYTF